Presented here are 28 T cell receptor beta chains from one specimen sequenced in a study of metastatic and nonmetastatic thyroid tumors. The entire patient cohort was treatment-naive prior to thyroid surgery. With MiXCR, TCRdb reprocessed the PCR reads. The sample shows more than 25,000 clones, under 30% of them seen only once. Sequenced material: blood. These receptors all stem from a female donor with papillary thyroid cancer or a benign thyroid nodule (not recorded which). Some clones in this sample may be carry-over from other donors' samples.

There are many counts of this clone. V gene TRBV5-1 combines with J gene TRBJ1-5; 12 bases are shared with TRBD1. The germline V gene has CDR1 SGHRS and CDR2 YFSETQ. The CDR3 loop spans 16 amino acids. V gave up 0 bases and J gave up 3 bases; unmatched junction bases: 1. The CDR3 DNA sequence: TGCGCCAGCAGCTTGGGGGGACAGGGGGCCAATCAGCCCCAGCATTTT. It translates to CASSLGGQGANQPQHF.

This clone has just a few counts. The chain uses TRBV6-1 and TRBJ2-2; the D gene is possibly TRBD2 (6 bases). V was pared by 8 bases and J by 7 bases, with 14 bases between. The CDR3 loop spans 13 amino acids. Looked up from germline, CDR1 is MNHNS and CDR2 is SASEGT. CDR3 residues: CASRLGGIGELFF. The CDR3 region has the DNA TGTGCCAGCCGACTTGGGGGGATCGGGGAGCTGTTTTTT.

The sample holds a few counts of this clone. V and J are TRBV28 and TRBJ1-3; 7 nucleotides agree with TRBD1. The V gene's germline CDR1 is MDHEN and CDR2 SYDVKM. Unmatched junction bases numbered 10, after V lost 5 bases and J lost 0 bases. The CDR3 extends over 17 amino acids. The CDR3 sequence: CASSPGGGPLSGNTIYF. As DNA, the CDR3 is TGTGCCAGCAGTCCAGGGGGGGGGCCCCTCTCTGGAAACACCATATATTTT. Looking up the rest from reference TRBV28 and TRBJ1-3 gives the full variable domain: DVKVTQSSRYLVKRTGEKVFLECVQDMDHENMFWYRQDPGLGLRLIYFSYDVKMKEKGDIPEGYSVSREKKERFSLILESASTNQTSMYLCASSPGGGPLSGNTIYFGEGSWLTVV.

The chain carries TRBV2 and TRBJ2-1; D remains ambiguous. The V and J ends lost 3 bases and 3 bases respectively, with 15 bases between them. The CDR3 runs to 16 residues. Germline CDR1 reads SNHLY; CDR2 reads FYNNEI. The CDR3 region is CASSDAAAGHYNEQFF. In DNA form, the CDR3 reads TGTGCCAGCAGTGACGCGGCGGCAGGTCACTACAATGAGCAGTTCTTC.

The J gene is TRBJ1-5, the V gene TRBV3-1; D gene unclear. In germline, CDR1 is LGHDT, CDR2 YNNKEL (reference sequence). This CDR3 spans 12 amino acids. V was shortened by 1 base and J by 6 bases, with 4 bases between the two germline ends. The CDR3 region is CASSQGSQPQHF. The CDR3 nucleotides read TGTGCCAGCAGCCAAGGGAGTCAGCCCCAGCATTTT.

This clone is medium-sized (0.01 to 0.1%) in the sample. The chain's CDR3 is CASSYAPSQEQYF. The CDR3 DNA reads as TGTGCCAGCAGTTACGCCCCTTCTCAAGAGCAGTACTTC. This sequence joins TRBV6-5 and TRBJ2-7; no reliable D call. V shed 2 bases and J shed 7 bases, with 12 bases lying between them. The length of the CDR3 is 13 residues. The germline CDR1 and CDR2 sequences are MNHEY and SVGAGI.

This clone was seen ten or more times. The V gene is TRBV15, the J gene TRBJ1-1; D not resolved. The ends were cut back, 1 base at V and 0 bases at J, with 6 bases in the middle. Looked up from germline, CDR1 is LNHNV and CDR2 is YYDKDF (reference sequence). CDR3 length: 14 residues. CDR3 sequence: CATSRGVVNTEAFF. CDR3 nucleotide sequence: TGTGCCACCAGCAGAGGTGTAGTGAACACTGAAGCTTTCTTT.

This clone was counted ten times or more. This chain joins TRBV29-1 and TRBJ1-2; D remains unclear. CDR1 SQVTM and CDR2 ANQGSEA come from the germline V gene. This CDR3 contains 14 residues. Trimming took off 4 bases at V and 2 bases at J, with 14 bases between the two ends. The CDR3 spells CSVVRLEINYGYTF. The CDR3 coding sequence is TGCAGCGTTGTTAGGTTAGAAATAAACTATGGCTACACCTTC.

This chain joins TRBV20-1 and TRBJ2-1, with D possibly TRBD2 on 5 matching bases. Trimming cost V 3 bases and J 4 bases, with 16 bases left between them. This CDR3 region has 15 residues. Germline assignment: CDR1 DFQATT and CDR2 SNEGSKA (reference sequence). CDR3 region: CSAREVPARYNEQFF. DNA of the CDR3: TGCAGTGCTAGGGAGGTCCCGGCAAGGTACAATGAGCAGTTCTTC.

This clone came up a few times. V and J are TRBV28 and TRBJ2-7; D not resolved. V lost 8 bases to trimming and J lost 3 bases, with 14 bases between them. Germline CDR1 is MDHEN and CDR2 is SYDVKM. The CDR3 has 13 amino acids. The CDR3 region is CASGNDLDYEQYF. The DNA for the CDR3 is TGTGCCAGCGGAAATGACCTTGACTACGAGCAGTACTTC.

This clone came up a few times. This rearrangement joins TRBV20-1 to TRBJ2-7; D gene ambiguous. This CDR3 has 10 amino acids. Germline CDR1 DFQATT, CDR2 SNEGSKA (reference sequence). V lost 1 base and J 6 bases, leaving 4 bases between the germline ends. Here the CDR3 DNA reads TGCAGTGCTAGAGGGGGCGAGCAGTACTTC. Amino acid sequence: CSARGGEQYF.

The gene calls are TRBV6-2 or TRBV6-3 and TRBJ2-1; D is ambiguous. The CDR3 contains 12 residues. Trimming stripped 0 bases from V and 8 bases from J, with 5 bases between. The germline gives CDR1 MNHEY, CDR2 SVGEGT. CDR3 DNA: TGTGCCAGCAGTTACTCTGGGGATGAGCAGTTCTTC. It yields the protein CASSYSGDEQFF.

The J gene is TRBJ2-2, the V gene TRBV28, with 12 nucleotides matching TRBD2. This CDR3 contains 16 residues. Germline V gives CDR1 MDHEN, CDR2 SYDVKM. V trimming: 6 bases; J trimming: 0 bases; junction bases outside the gene matches: 2. The CDR3: CASRGLAGTNTGELFF. CDR3 DNA: TGTGCCAGCAGGGGACTAGCGGGCACGAACACCGGGGAGCTGTTTTTT.

This clone was picked up a small number of times. The rearrangement links TRBV6-5 to TRBJ2-2; 13 bases align to TRBD2. With V trimmed by 2 bases and J by 6 bases, 6 bases remained unmatched. Looked up from germline, CDR1 is MNHEY and CDR2 is SVGAGI. The CDR3 is 17 amino acids. The CDR3 DNA sequence: TGTGCCAGCAGTTACCTCTGGACTAGCGGGAGTCCCGGGGAGCTGTTTTTT. It specifies CASSYLWTSGSPGELFF.

J is TRBJ2-7 and V is TRBV2; 8 nucleotides match TRBD1. CDR3 length equals 15 residues. V shed 6 bases, J shed 2 bases, and the junction held 9 bases outside the gene matches. Germline V gene sequence: CDR1 SNHLY, CDR2 FYNNEI. The CDR3, as DNA: TGTGCCAGCAGGGTGGACAGGGAAAACCCCTACGAGCAGTACTTC. It encodes CASRVDRENPYEQYF.

Sample share makes this clone medium-sized (0.01 to 0.1%). The chain combines TRBV9 with TRBJ2-1; D is ambiguous. The germline V gene encodes CDR1 SGDLS and CDR2 YYNGEE. The CDR3 loop spans 15 amino acids. Trimming removed 0 bases at V and 0 bases at J, with 7 bases between. In nucleotides, the CDR3 is TGTGCCAGCAGCGTAGGTCTAAGCTCCTACAATGAGCAGTTCTTC. Its translation is CASSVGLSSYNEQFF.

This clone was picked up a small number of times. The rearrangement joins TRBV7-3 to TRBJ2-7; 9 bases are shared with TRBD1. The V and J ends lost 5 bases and 2 bases, in that order; junction bases with no gene match: 4. The V gene's germline CDR1 is SGHTA and CDR2 FQGTGA. The CDR3 has 14 residues. The CDR3 coding sequence is TGTGCCAGCAGCCCCGGGACAGGGACCTACGAGCAGTACTTC. Its protein product is CASSPGTGTYEQYF.

This clone was seen ten or more times. This chain joins TRBV2 and TRBJ2-5; D remains ambiguous. The V end was cut by 4 bases, the J end by 5 bases, with 2 bases between. This CDR3 comprises 10 residues. CDR1 is SNHLY, CDR2 FYNNEI, per germline. CDR3 region: CASSGETQYF. In nucleotides, the CDR3 is TGTGCCAGCAGTGGGGAGACCCAGTACTTC.

Judged by abundance, this clone is medium-sized. The genes are TRBV28 and TRBJ2-7; TRBD1 matches at 8 bases. The CDR3 totals 14 residues. V lost 6 bases and J lost 4; bases outside the gene matches: 8. From germline, CDR1 is MDHEN and CDR2 SYDVKM. CDR3 sequence: CASRTTGTGYEQYF. Here the CDR3 DNA reads TGTGCCAGCAGGACAACCGGGACAGGTTACGAGCAGTACTTC. The variable domain in full, completed from reference TRBV28 and TRBJ2-7, reads DVKVTQSSRYLVKRTGEKVFLECVQDMDHENMFWYRQDPGLGLRLIYFSYDVKMKEKGDIPEGYSVSREKKERFSLILESASTNQTSMYLCASRTTGTGYEQYFGPGTRLTVT.

Many counts were recorded for this clone. This specimen includes other DNA sequences encoding the same CDR3. This chain uses TRBV7-2 with TRBJ2-7; D remains ambiguous. The ends were cut back, 5 bases at V and 1 base at J, with 15 bases in the middle. Germline-derived CDR1 and CDR2 are SGHTA and FQGNSA. The CDR3 extends over 15 amino acids. Here the CDR3 reads CASSPWAQSSYEQYF. In nucleotides, the CDR3 is TGTGCCAGCAGCCCATGGGCCCAATCTTCCTACGAGCAGTACTTC.

The genes are TRBV5-4 and TRBJ1-6; tentatively, D is TRBD1 (5 bases). The V and J ends lost 5 bases and 7 bases respectively, with 13 bases between them. Germline V gene sequence: CDR1 SGHNT, CDR2 YYREEE (reference sequence). The CDR3 consists of 14 residues. CDR3 nucleotide sequence: TGTGCCAGCAGGAGACCGGGGGACAATTCACCCCTCCACTTT. This encodes CASRRPGDNSPLHF.

Here the CDR3 reads CARVAGNEQFF. CDR3 DNA sequence: TGTGCCAGGGTAGCGGGGAATGAGCAGTTCTTC. The V and J genes are TRBV6-1 and TRBJ2-1; 8 nucleotides line up with TRBD2. V was pared by 9 bases and J by 7 bases, with 2 bases of the junction left unmatched. The CDR3 length is 11 residues. Per germline, CDR1 MNHNS and CDR2 SASEGT.

The sample holds many counts of this clone. The J gene is TRBJ1-1, the V gene TRBV11-1; 8 bases are a match to TRBD1. The CDR3 covers 16 residues. Germline V lookup: CDR1 SGHAT, CDR2 FQDESV (reference sequence). The V segment lost 4 bases and the J segment 8 bases; nucleotides outside the gene matches: 15. The CDR3: CASSSQTPGGGVEAFF. As DNA, the CDR3 is TGTGCCAGCAGCTCCCAGACCCCAGGGGGCGGCGTGGAAGCTTTCTTT.

Many counts were recorded for this clone. The gene calls are TRBV3-1 and TRBJ2-3, with 8 nucleotides matching TRBD1. The germline CDR1 and CDR2 sequences are LGHDT and YNNKEL (reference sequence). CDR3 length equals 15 residues. With 1 base clipped from V and 0 bases from J, the junction kept 0 bases outside the gene matches. The CDR3: CASSQGTGSTDTQYF. The CDR3 nucleotides read TGTGCCAGCAGCCAAGGGACAGGGAGCACAGATACGCAGTATTTT.

The DNA for the CDR3 is TGTGCCAGCAGCCCAGTGGGGTCCTTCTACAATGAGCAGTTCTTC. Its protein is CASSPVGSFYNEQFF. This chain joins TRBV11-2 and TRBJ2-1, with no clear D. The CDR3 extends over 15 amino acids. Trimming stripped 5 bases from V and 3 bases from J, with 14 bases between. Germline CDR1 reads SGHAT; CDR2 reads FQNNGV.

This clone was seen just once. The rearrangement joins TRBV5-1 to TRBJ1-1; D not certain. The CDR3 runs to 14 residues. Germline loops: CDR1 SGHRS, CDR2 YFSETQ. V lost 4 bases and J lost 10, with 20 bases in between. The CDR3 DNA reads TGCGCCAGCAGCACGTGGGGTAGCGGGTCTGGAGCTTTCTTT. Protein product: CASSTWGSGSGAFF.

This clone came up a few times. J is TRBJ1-6 and V is TRBV2; D gene uncertain. Germline-derived CDR1 and CDR2 are SNHLY and FYNNEI. This CDR3 has 13 residues. The V end lost 8 bases, the J end lost 10 bases, and 15 bases lay between the germline ends. CDR3 sequence (DNA): TGTGCCAGCCATGTACAGCAGCGGTCACCCCTCCACTTT. It specifies CASHVQQRSPLHF.

This clone was seen at least ten times. The V gene is TRBV11-3, the J gene TRBJ2-5; 7 positions agree with TRBD2. CDR3 length: 15 amino acids. The V segment lost 2 bases and the J segment 5 bases; nucleotides outside the gene matches: 8. CDR1 and CDR2 (germline): SGHNT, YENEEA. The CDR3 protein is CASSLYGRAGETQYF. CDR3 nucleotides: TGTGCCAGCAGCTTATACGGGAGAGCGGGGGAGACCCAGTACTTC.